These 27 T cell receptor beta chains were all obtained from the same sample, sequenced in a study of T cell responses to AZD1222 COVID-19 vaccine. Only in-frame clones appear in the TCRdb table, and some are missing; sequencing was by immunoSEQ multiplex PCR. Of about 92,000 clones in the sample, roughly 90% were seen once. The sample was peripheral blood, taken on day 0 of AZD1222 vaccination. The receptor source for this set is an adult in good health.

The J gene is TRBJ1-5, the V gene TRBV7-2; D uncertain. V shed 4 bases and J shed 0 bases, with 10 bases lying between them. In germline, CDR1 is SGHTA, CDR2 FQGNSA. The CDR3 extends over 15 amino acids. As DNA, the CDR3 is TGTGCCAGCAGCTCGGACGGGAGTAGCAATCAGCCCCAGCATTTT. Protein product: CASSSDGSSNQPQHF. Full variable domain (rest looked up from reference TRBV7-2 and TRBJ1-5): GAGVSQSPSNKVTEKGKDVELRCDPISGHTALYWYRQSLGQGLEFLIYFQGNSAPDKSGLPSDRFSAERTGGSVSTLTIQRTQQEDSAVYLCASSSDGSSNQPQHFGDGTRLSIL.

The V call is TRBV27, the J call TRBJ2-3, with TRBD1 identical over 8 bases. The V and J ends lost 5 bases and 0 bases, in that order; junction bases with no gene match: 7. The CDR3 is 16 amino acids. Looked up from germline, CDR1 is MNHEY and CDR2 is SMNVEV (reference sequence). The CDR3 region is CASSPRQGISTDTQYF. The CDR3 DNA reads TGTGCCAGCAGTCCCCGACAGGGGATAAGCACAGATACGCAGTATTTT.

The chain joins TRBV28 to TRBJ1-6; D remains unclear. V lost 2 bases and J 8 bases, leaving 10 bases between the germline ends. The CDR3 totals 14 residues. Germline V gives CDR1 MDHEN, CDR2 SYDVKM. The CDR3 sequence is CASSLNQEHSPLHF. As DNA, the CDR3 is TGTGCCAGCAGTTTAAACCAGGAGCATTCACCCCTCCACTTT.

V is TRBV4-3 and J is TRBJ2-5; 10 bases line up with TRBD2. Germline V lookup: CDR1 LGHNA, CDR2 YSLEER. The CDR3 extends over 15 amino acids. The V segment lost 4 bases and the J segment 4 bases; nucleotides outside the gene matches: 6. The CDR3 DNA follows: TGCGCCAGCAGCCCTAGCGGGAGAGAGGGAGAGACCCAGTACTTC. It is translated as CASSPSGREGETQYF.

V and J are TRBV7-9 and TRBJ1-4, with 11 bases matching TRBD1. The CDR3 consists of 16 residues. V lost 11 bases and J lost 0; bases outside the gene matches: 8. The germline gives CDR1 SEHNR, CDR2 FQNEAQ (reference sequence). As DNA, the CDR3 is TGTGCCGAAGGGACAGGGGGTCCTGCAACTAATGAAAAACTGTTTTTT. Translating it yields CAEGTGGPATNEKLFF.

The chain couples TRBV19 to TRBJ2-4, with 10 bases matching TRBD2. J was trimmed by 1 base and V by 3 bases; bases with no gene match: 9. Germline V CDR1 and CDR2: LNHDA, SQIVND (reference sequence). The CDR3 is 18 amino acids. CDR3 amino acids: CASSIPPSGRKAKNIQYF. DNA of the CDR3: TGTGCCAGTAGTATCCCCCCTAGCGGGAGAAAGGCCAAAAACATTCAGTACTTC.

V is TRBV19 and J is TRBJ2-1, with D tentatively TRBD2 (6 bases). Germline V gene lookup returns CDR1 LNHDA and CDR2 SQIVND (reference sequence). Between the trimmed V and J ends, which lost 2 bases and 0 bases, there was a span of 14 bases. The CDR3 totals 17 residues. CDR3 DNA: TGTGCCAGTAGTATAAGTACGGGGGAGGCCTCCTACAATGAGCAGTTCTTC. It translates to CASSISTGEASYNEQFF. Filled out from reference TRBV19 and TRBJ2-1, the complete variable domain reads DGGITQSPKYLFRKEGQNVTLSCEQNLNHDAMYWYRQDPGQGLRLIYYSQIVNDFQKGDIAEGYSVSREKKESFPLTVTSAQKNPTAFYLCASSISTGEASYNEQFFGPGTRLTVL.

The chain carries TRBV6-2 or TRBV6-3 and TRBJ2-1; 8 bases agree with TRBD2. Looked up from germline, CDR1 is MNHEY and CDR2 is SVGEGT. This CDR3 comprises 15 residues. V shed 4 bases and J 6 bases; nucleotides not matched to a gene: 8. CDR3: CASSFWGGRINEQFF. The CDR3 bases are TGTGCCAGCAGTTTTTGGGGCGGGAGGATCAATGAGCAGTTCTTC.

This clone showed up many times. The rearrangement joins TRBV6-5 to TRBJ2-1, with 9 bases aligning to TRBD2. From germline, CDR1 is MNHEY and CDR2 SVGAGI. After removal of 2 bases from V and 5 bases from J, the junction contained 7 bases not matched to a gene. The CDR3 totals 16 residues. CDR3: CASSYRFAGGNNEQFF. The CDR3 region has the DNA TGTGCCAGCAGTTACAGGTTTGCGGGAGGGAACAATGAGCAGTTCTTC.

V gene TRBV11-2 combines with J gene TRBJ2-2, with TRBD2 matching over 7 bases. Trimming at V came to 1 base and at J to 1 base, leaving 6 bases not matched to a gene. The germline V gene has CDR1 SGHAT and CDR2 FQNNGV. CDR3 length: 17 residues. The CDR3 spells CASSLGSSGRNTGELFF. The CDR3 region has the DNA TGTGCCAGCAGCTTAGGATCTAGCGGCCGGAACACCGGGGAGCTGTTTTTT.

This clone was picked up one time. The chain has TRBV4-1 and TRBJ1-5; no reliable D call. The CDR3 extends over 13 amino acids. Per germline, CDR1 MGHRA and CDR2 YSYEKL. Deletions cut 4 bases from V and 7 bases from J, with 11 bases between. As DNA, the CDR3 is TGCGCCAGCAGCCCGGGATTTGGGCAGCCCCAGCATTTT. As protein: CASSPGFGQPQHF.

The chain's CDR3 is CATREGTGTEAFF. CDR3 nucleotide sequence: TGTGCCACCCGGGAGGGAACGGGCACTGAAGCTTTCTTT. This rearrangement joins TRBV24-1 to TRBJ1-1; no clear D. V lost 9 bases, J lost 4 bases, and 14 bases lay in between. CDR3 length: 13 residues. The germline CDR1 and CDR2 sequences are KGHDR and SFDVKD.

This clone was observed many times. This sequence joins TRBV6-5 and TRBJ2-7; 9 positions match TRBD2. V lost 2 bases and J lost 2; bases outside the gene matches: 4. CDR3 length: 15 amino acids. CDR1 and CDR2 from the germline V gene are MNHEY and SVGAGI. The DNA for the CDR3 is TGTGCCAGCAGTTACACCGGGACTAGCCCCTACGAGCAGTACTTC. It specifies CASSYTGTSPYEQYF.

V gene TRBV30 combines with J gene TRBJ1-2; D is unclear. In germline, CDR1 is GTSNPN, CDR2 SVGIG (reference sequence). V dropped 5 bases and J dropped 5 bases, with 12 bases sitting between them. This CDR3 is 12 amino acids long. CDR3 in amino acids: CAWRLYLYGYTF. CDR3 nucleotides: TGTGCCTGGCGGCTTTACCTTTATGGCTACACCTTC.

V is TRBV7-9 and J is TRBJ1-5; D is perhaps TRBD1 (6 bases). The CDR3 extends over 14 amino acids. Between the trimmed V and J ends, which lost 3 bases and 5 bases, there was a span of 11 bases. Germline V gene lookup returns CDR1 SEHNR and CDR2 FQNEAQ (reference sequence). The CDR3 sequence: CASSLGRGDQPQHF. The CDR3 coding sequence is TGTGCCAGCAGCTTGGGGAGGGGGGATCAGCCCCAGCATTTT.

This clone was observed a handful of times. CDR3 in amino acids: CASSSIRTANQPQHF. CDR3 coding DNA: TGTGCCAGTAGTAGCATCCGGACAGCGAATCAGCCCCAGCATTTT. The chain uses TRBV19 and TRBJ1-5; possibly TRBD1 for D (6 bases). The V end was cut by 4 bases, the J end by 4 bases, with 14 bases between. Germline V gene sequence: CDR1 LNHDA, CDR2 SQIVND (reference sequence). This CDR3 contains 15 residues. Using reference TRBV19 and TRBJ1-5 for the parts outside the CDR3, the full variable domain is DGGITQSPKYLFRKEGQNVTLSCEQNLNHDAMYWYRQDPGQGLRLIYYSQIVNDFQKGDIAEGYSVSREKKESFPLTVTSAQKNPTAFYLCASSSIRTANQPQHFGDGTRLSIL.

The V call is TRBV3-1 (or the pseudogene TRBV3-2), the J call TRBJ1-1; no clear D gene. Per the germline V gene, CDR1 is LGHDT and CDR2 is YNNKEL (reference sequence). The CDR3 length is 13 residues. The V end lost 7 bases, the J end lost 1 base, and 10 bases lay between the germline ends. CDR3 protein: CASKFRGNTEAFF. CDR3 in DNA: TGTGCCAGCAAATTCCGAGGGAACACTGAAGCTTTCTTT.

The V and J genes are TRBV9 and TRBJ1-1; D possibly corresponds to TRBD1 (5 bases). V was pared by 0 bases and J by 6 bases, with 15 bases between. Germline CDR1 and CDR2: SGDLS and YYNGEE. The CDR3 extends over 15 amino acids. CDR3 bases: TGTGCCAGCAGCGTAGACGGGCTAACGGGGGCTGAAGCTTTCTTT. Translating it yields CASSVDGLTGAEAFF.

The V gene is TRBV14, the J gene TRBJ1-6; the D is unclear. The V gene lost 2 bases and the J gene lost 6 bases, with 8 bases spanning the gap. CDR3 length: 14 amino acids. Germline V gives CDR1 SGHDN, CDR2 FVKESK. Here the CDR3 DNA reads TGTGCCAGCAGCCAACTACGGGGTAATTCACCCCTCCACTTT. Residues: CASSQLRGNSPLHF.

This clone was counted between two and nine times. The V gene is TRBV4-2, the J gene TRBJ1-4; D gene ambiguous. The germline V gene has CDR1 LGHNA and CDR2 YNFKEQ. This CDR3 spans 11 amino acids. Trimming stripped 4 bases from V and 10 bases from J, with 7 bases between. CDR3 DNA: TGTGCCAGCAGCCGCGAAGTAAAACTGTTTTTT. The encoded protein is CASSREVKLFF.

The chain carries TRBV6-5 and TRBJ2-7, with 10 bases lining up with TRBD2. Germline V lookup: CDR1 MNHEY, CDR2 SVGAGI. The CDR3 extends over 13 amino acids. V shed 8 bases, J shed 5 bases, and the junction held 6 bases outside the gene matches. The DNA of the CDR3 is TGTGCCAGCGGAGCGGGAGGGCCCAACGAGCAGTACTTC. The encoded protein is CASGAGGPNEQYF.

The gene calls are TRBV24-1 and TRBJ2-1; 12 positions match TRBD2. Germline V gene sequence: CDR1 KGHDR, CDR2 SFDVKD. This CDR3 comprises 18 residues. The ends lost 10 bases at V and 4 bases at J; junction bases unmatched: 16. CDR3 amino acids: CATGGTSGRSKPYNEQFF. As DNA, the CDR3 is TGTGCCACGGGAGGTACTAGCGGGAGGTCCAAACCTTACAATGAGCAGTTCTTC.

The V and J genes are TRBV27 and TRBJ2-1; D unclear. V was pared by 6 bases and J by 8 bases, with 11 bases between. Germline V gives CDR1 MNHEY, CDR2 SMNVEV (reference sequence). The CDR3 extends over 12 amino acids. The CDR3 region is CASSKLWDEQFF. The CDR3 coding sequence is TGTGCCAGCAGCAAACTCTGGGATGAGCAGTTCTTC.

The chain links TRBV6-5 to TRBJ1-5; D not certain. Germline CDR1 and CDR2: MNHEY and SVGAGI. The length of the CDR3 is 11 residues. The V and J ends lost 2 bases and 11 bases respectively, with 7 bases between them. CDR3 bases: TGTGCCAGCAGTTACGTAGGGACCCAGCATTTT. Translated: CASSYVGTQHF.

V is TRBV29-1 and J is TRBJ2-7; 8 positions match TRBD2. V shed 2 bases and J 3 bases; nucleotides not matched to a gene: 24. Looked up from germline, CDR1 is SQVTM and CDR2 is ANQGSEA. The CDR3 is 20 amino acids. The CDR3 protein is CSVELVRVASGQPLVYEQYF. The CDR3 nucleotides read TGCAGCGTTGAATTGGTTAGGGTAGCTAGCGGGCAACCGCTCGTCTACGAGCAGTACTTC.

CDR3 sequence: CASSWGTGGNQPQHF. CDR3 DNA: TGTGCCAGCAGTTGGGGGACAGGGGGCAATCAGCCCCAGCATTTT. The gene calls are TRBV28 and TRBJ1-5; 10 bases line up with TRBD1. The CDR3 extends over 15 amino acids. The J segment lost 2 bases and the V segment lost 4 bases, leaving 2 bases of the junction unmatched. Germline V CDR1 and CDR2: MDHEN, SYDVKM.

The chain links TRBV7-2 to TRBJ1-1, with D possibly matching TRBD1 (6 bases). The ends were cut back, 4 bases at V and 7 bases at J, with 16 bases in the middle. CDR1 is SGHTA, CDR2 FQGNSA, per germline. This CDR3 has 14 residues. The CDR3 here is CASSSGTKSGEAFF. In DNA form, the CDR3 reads TGTGCCAGCAGCTCCGGGACAAAGTCGGGTGAAGCTTTCTTT.